This T cell receptor beta chain came from a study of T cells in Graves' hyperthyroidism and ophthalmopathy. This clonotype was detected many times. Amplification of TCR beta CDR3 regions was performed using RNA transcripts as template. First-round RT-PCR targeting the TCR CDR3 was performed with the HTBI primer set. Using its own MiXCR run on the multiplex PCR reads, TCRdb lists one record per CDR3 protein. The table records under 450,000 distinct CDR3 sequences, 13% of them present only once. CDR1 and CDR2 (germline): MNHEY, SVGAGI. CDR3 length: 17 residues. The J segment lost 5 bases and the V segment lost 2 bases, leaving 11 bases of the junction unmatched.

The chain uses TRBV6-5 and TRBJ2-3; 9 nucleotides line up with TRBD2. This receptor was identified in a man aged 30-40 years with Graves' hyperthyroidism that later progressed to Graves' ophthalmopathy. Input material: blood. CDR3 sequence: CASSYAVAGGPLDTQYF. The CDR3 nucleotides are TGTGCCAGCAGTTACGCCGTTGCGGGGGGGCCCCTAGATACGCAGTATTTT.